The rows below give T cell receptor beta chains drawn from one sample of a study of blood T cell repertoires in COVID-19. Some clones are missing from TCRdb's copy, which holds only in-frame ones; the method was immunoSEQ multiplex PCR. The repertoire includes hundreds of thousands of clones, 75% to 90% of them detected once, and 1.5% to 2% sits in the top ten. Input material: PBMCs or T cells enriched from blood (not recorded which). Receptors originate from a woman in her twenties or thirties who had been exposed to COVID-19. CDR3s include the opening cysteine and the closing phenylalanine or tryptophan. A D gene is named only where the DNA matches it firmly. Clone size is stated in some rows and not others, as once, few, many or a class when expanded.

clone_size: .
d_call: .
j_call: TRBJ2-7
cdr3_length: 11
v_call: TRBV6-5
cdr3_aa: CASTVAGEQYF
cdr3_nt: TGTGCCAGCACCGTAGCTGGTGAGCAGTACTTC

clone_size: .
d_call: .
j_call: TRBJ1-3
cdr3_length: 16
v_call: TRBV19
cdr3_aa: CASSGHPQGSGNTIYF
cdr3_nt: TGTGCCAGTAGTGGTCACCCTCAGGGATCTGGAAACACCATATATTTT

clone_size: .
d_call: .
j_call: TRBJ1-6
cdr3_length: 13
v_call: TRBV10-3
cdr3_aa: CAISGMRDSPLHF
cdr3_nt: TGTGCCATCAGTGGGATGAGGGATTCACCCCTCCACTTT

clone_size: once
d_call: .
j_call: TRBJ2-1
cdr3_length: 16
v_call: TRBV2
cdr3_aa: CASSEGQHLRHNEQFF
cdr3_nt: TGTGCCAGCAGTGAAGGCCAACATTTGAGGCACAATGAGCAGTTCTTC

clone_size: .
d_call: TRBD1
j_call: TRBJ2-2
cdr3_length: 15
v_call: TRBV19
cdr3_aa: CASSPRQGAAGELFF
cdr3_nt: TGTGCCAGTAGTCCACGACAGGGGGCGGCCGGGGAGCTGTTTTTT

clone_size: .
d_call: TRBD1
j_call: TRBJ2-3
cdr3_length: 15
v_call: TRBV6-5
cdr3_aa: CASSTGTGGTDTQYF
cdr3_nt: TGTGCCAGCAGCACCGGGACAGGGGGGACAGATACGCAGTATTTT

clone_size: once
d_call: .
j_call: TRBJ2-1
cdr3_length: 15
v_call: TRBV6-1
cdr3_aa: CASSDGWSSYNEQFF
cdr3_nt: TGTGCCAGCAGTGATGGGTGGAGCTCCTACAATGAGCAGTTCTTC

clone_size: .
d_call: TRBD2
j_call: TRBJ2-5
cdr3_length: 15
v_call: TRBV5-4
cdr3_aa: CASSFSGGGQETQYF
cdr3_nt: TGTGCCAGCAGCTTCTCGGGGGGGGGCCAGGAGACCCAGTACTTC

clone_size: .
d_call: .
j_call: TRBJ1-3
cdr3_length: 15
v_call: TRBV4-1
cdr3_aa: CASSQVSARGGTIYF
cdr3_nt: TGCGCCAGCAGCCAAGTTAGCGCCCGGGGAGGAACCATATATTTT

clone_size: once
d_call: TRBD2
j_call: TRBJ2-7
cdr3_length: 15
v_call: TRBV27
cdr3_aa: CASSQLAGGLREQYF
cdr3_nt: TGTGCCAGCAGTCAACTAGCGGGGGGGTTGAGGGAGCAGTACTTC

clone_size: .
d_call: .
j_call: TRBJ2-4
cdr3_length: 15
v_call: TRBV19
cdr3_aa: CASSASKLAKNIQYF
cdr3_nt: TGTGCCAGTAGTGCATCAAAGCTAGCCAAAAACATTCAGTACTTC

clone_size: .
d_call: TRBD1
j_call: TRBJ1-1
cdr3_length: 18
v_call: TRBV14
cdr3_aa: CASSPLGTGGDLHTEAFF
cdr3_nt: TGTGCCAGCAGCCCCCTAGGGACAGGGGGGGACCTTCACACTGAAGCTTTCTTT

clone_size: .
d_call: TRBD1
j_call: TRBJ1-2
cdr3_length: 15
v_call: TRBV12-5
cdr3_aa: CASGHGTGVNYGYTF
cdr3_nt: TGTGCTAGTGGTCACGGGACAGGGGTCAACTATGGCTACACCTTC

clone_size: .
d_call: .
j_call: TRBJ1-2
cdr3_length: 15
v_call: TRBV6-5
cdr3_aa: CASSYYRASNYGYTF
cdr3_nt: TGTGCCAGCAGTTACTACAGGGCTTCTAACTATGGCTACACCTTC

clone_size: .
d_call: TRBD1
j_call: TRBJ1-5
cdr3_length: 15
v_call: TRBV27
cdr3_aa: CASSATGGMGQPQHF
cdr3_nt: TGTGCCAGCAGCGCGACAGGGGGCATGGGTCAGCCCCAGCATTTT

clone_size: once
d_call: TRBD2
j_call: TRBJ2-5
cdr3_length: 14
v_call: TRBV7-2
cdr3_aa: CASSLIAGGETQYF
cdr3_nt: TGTGCCAGCAGCTTGATTGCGGGGGGAGAGACCCAGTACTTC

clone_size: .
d_call: .
j_call: TRBJ2-1
cdr3_length: 14
v_call: TRBV9
cdr3_aa: CASSLNLWSNEQFF
cdr3_nt: TGTGCCAGCAGCCTAAACCTCTGGTCCAATGAGCAGTTCTTC

clone_size: .
d_call: TRBD2
j_call: TRBJ2-5
cdr3_length: 14
v_call: TRBV5-5
cdr3_aa: CASSFGTTTETQYF
cdr3_nt: TGTGCCAGCAGCTTCGGGACTACTACAGAGACCCAGTACTTC

clone_size: .
d_call: TRBD1
j_call: TRBJ1-4
cdr3_length: 15
v_call: TRBV6-5
cdr3_aa: CASSTTGARGGKLFF
cdr3_nt: TGTGCCAGCAGCACCACAGGGGCGCGGGGTGGAAAACTGTTTTTT

clone_size: once
d_call: TRBD1
j_call: TRBJ1-2
cdr3_length: 14
v_call: TRBV7-2
cdr3_aa: CASSLSGQGHGYTF
cdr3_nt: TGTGCCAGCAGCCTCTCGGGACAGGGGCATGGCTACACCTTC

clone_size: .
d_call: .
j_call: TRBJ1-1
cdr3_length: 12
v_call: TRBV3-1/TRBV3-2
cdr3_aa: CASSQQGTEAFF
cdr3_nt: TGTGCCAGCAGCCAACAGGGCACTGAAGCTTTCTTT

clone_size: .
d_call: TRBD1
j_call: TRBJ1-1
cdr3_length: 18
v_call: TRBV27
cdr3_aa: CASRLQGTGLTMNTEAFF
cdr3_nt: TGTGCCAGCCGTCTACAGGGGACAGGGCTCACAATGAACACTGAAGCTTTCTTT

clone_size: .
d_call: TRBD2
j_call: TRBJ2-5
cdr3_length: 16
v_call: TRBV3-1/TRBV3-2
cdr3_aa: CASSQDRGGRRETQYF
cdr3_nt: TGTGCCAGCAGCCAAGATCGCGGGGGGAGAAGAGAGACCCAGTACTTC

clone_size: .
d_call: TRBD1
j_call: TRBJ1-1
cdr3_length: 15
v_call: TRBV23-1
cdr3_aa: CASSQSYRGPTEAFF
cdr3_nt: TGCGCCAGCAGTCAATCGTACAGGGGGCCCACTGAAGCTTTCTTT

clone_size: .
d_call: .
j_call: TRBJ2-2
cdr3_length: 15
v_call: TRBV5-6
cdr3_aa: CASSHTGQNTGELFF
cdr3_nt: TGTGCCAGCAGCCACACAGGACAAAACACCGGGGAGCTGTTTTTT

clone_size: .
d_call: .
j_call: TRBJ2-2
cdr3_length: 15
v_call: TRBV4-1
cdr3_aa: CASSSEWPEDGELFF
cdr3_nt: TGCGCCAGCAGCTCAGAATGGCCCGAAGACGGGGAGCTGTTTTTT